This TCR beta chain was identified during a study of siplizumab effects on memory and regulatory T cells. Findings and limits, study-wide: Roughly 80-97% of dividing CD4+ or CD8+ clones were without an attributable naive or memory phenotype.

Germline CDR1 and CDR2: SGHDT and YYEEEE. V was pared by 4 bases and J by 3 bases, with 10 bases between. The length of the CDR3 is 13 residues. This table comes from immunoSEQ multiplex PCR, and its TCRdb copy is limited to in-frame clones, with some not included. The sample has 87,000 or so clones, 94% seen once; the top ten hold around 0.3%. To note about this clone: Its specificity is unknown.

Input material: non-Treg CD4+ T cells sorted from blood. V gene TRBV5-6 combines with J gene TRBJ1-1, with TRBD1 as a possible D gene (5 bases). The sequence was obtained from a human donor in good health. The CDR3 DNA sequence: TGTGCCAGCAGCCCAACAGGATACACTGAAGCTTTCTTT. Protein product: CASSPTGYTEAFF. Full variable domain (remainder filled in from reference TRBV5-6 and TRBJ1-1): DAGVTQSPTHLIKTRGQQVTLRCSPKSGHDTVSWYQQALGQGPQFIFQYYEEEERQRGNFPDRFSGHQFPNYSSELNVNALLLGDSALYLCASSPTGYTEAFFGQGTRLTVV.